The sequence of this T cell receptor (beta chain) was determined in a study of blood T cell repertoires in COVID-19. Study-level information: Whether acute or convalescent, the COVID-19 samples came from the United States, Italy and Spain. PBMCs, B-cell-depleted T cells, or T cells provided the cDNA or gDNA that made up the material.

Original analysis: Estimates of nucleated cell counts were drawn from the amplification of reference gene primers. The method was immunoSEQ multiplex PCR; TCRdb's version includes in-frame clones alone and lacks a portion of them. That table is the source of V, J and clone size, and D and trimming were worked out from the DNA. The top ten clones hold around 3.9% of a sample with just over 250,000 clones, about 86% of them seen once. Participants were aged roughly 18 to 100 years from more than 20 US areas. Germline V lookup: CDR1 LNHDA, CDR2 SQIVND (reference sequence). This CDR3 contains 15 residues. Trimming stripped 4 bases from V and 5 bases from J, with 18 bases between.

Sequenced material: PBMCs or T cells enriched from blood (not recorded which). The receptor was isolated from a man aged 25-40 years with acute COVID-19. V is TRBV19 and J is TRBJ2-7; tentatively, D is TRBD1 (5 bases). CDR3 coding DNA: TGTGCCAGTAGTACGGCAGTGTCAGGGCCCCACGAGCAGTACGTC. As protein: CASSTAVSGPHEQYV.